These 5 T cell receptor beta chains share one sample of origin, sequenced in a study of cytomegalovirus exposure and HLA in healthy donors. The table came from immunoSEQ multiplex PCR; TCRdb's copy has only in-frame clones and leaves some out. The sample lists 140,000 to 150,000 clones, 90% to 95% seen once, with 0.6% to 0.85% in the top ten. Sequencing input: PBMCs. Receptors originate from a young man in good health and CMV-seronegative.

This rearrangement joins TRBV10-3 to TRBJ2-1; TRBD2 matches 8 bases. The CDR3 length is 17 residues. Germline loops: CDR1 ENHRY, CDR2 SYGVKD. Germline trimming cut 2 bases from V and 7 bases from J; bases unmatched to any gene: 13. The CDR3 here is CAISEPPVTIAGNEQFF. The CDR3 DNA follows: TGTGCCATCAGTGAGCCCCCCGTCACCATAGCGGGGAATGAGCAGTTCTTC.

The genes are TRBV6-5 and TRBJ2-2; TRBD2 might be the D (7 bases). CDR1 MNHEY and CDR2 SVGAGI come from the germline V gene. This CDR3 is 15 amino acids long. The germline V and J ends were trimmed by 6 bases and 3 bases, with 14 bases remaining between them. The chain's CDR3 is CASRTGGLDTGELFF. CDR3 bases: TGTGCCAGCAGGACGGGGGGCCTGGACACCGGGGAGCTGTTTTTT.

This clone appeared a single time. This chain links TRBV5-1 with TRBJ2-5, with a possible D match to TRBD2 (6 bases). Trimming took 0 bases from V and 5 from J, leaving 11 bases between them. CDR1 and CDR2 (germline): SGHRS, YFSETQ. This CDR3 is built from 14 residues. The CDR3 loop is CASSLEASAETQYF. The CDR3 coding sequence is TGCGCCAGCAGCTTGGAGGCTAGCGCCGAGACCCAGTACTTC.

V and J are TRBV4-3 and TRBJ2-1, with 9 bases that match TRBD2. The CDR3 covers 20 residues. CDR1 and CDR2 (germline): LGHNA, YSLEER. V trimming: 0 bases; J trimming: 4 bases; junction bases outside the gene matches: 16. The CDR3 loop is CASSQEGAMFSLAGYNEQFF. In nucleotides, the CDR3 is TGCGCCAGCAGCCAAGAGGGGGCTATGTTTAGCCTAGCGGGATACAATGAGCAGTTCTTC.

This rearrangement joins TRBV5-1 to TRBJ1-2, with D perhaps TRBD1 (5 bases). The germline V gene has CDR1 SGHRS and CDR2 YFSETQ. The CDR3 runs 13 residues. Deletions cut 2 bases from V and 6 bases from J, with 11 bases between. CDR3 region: CASSFGGENGYTF. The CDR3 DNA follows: TGCGCCAGCAGCTTTGGAGGGGAAAATGGCTACACCTTC.